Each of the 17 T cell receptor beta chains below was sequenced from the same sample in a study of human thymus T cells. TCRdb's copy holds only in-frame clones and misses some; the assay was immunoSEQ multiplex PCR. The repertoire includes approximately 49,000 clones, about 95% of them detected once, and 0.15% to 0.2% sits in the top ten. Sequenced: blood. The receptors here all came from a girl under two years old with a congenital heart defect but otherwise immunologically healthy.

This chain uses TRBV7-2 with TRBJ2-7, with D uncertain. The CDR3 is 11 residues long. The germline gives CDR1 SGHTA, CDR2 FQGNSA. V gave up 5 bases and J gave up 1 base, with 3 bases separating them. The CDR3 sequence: CASSASYEQYF. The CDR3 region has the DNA TGTGCCAGCAGCGCATCCTACGAGCAGTACTTC.

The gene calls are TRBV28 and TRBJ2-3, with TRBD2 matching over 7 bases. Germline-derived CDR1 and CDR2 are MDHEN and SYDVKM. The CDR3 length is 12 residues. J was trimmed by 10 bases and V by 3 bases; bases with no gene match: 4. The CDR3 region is CASSFRGVPQYF. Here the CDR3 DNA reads TGTGCCAGCAGTTTTCGGGGGGTGCCGCAGTATTTT. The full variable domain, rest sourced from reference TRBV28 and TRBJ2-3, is DVKVTQSSRYLVKRTGEKVFLECVQDMDHENMFWYRQDPGLGLRLIYFSYDVKMKEKGDIPEGYSVSREKKERFSLILESASTNQTSMYLCASSFRGVPQYFGPGTRLTVL.

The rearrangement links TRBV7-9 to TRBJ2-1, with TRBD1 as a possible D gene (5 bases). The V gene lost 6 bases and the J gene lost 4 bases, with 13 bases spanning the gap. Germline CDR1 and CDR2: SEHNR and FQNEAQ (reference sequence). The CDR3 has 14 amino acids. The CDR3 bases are TGTGCCAGCAGTTACTCGGACACATACAATGAGCAGTTCTTC. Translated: CASSYSDTYNEQFF.

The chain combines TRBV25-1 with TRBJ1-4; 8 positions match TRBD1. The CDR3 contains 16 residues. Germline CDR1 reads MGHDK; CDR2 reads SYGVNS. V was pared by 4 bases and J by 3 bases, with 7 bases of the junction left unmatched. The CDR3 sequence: CASSAPQQGANEKLFF. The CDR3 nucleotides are TGTGCCAGCAGTGCCCCGCAACAGGGGGCTAATGAAAAACTGTTTTTT. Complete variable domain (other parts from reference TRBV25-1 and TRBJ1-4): EADIYQTPRYLVIGTGKKITLECSQTMGHDKMYWYQQDPGMELHLIHYSYGVNSTEKGDLSSESTVSRIRTEHFPLTLESARPSHTSQYLCASSAPQQGANEKLFFGSGTQLSVL.

CDR3 bases: TGTGCCAGCAGCCGGGGAGGGGTAAGCACTGAAGCTTTCTTT. Its protein is CASSRGGVSTEAFF. V is TRBV5-4 and J is TRBJ1-1, with D possibly matching TRBD1 (5 bases). The CDR3 runs to 14 residues. Trimming took 4 bases from V and 4 from J, leaving 14 bases between them. The germline CDR1 and CDR2 sequences are SGHNT and YYREEE (reference sequence). Looking up the rest from reference TRBV5-4 and TRBJ1-1 gives the full variable domain: ETGVTQSPTHLIKTRGQQVTLRCSSQSGHNTVSWYQQALGQGPQFIFQYYREEENGRGNFPPRFSGLQFPNYSSELNVNALELDDSALYLCASSRGGVSTEAFFGQGTRLTVV.

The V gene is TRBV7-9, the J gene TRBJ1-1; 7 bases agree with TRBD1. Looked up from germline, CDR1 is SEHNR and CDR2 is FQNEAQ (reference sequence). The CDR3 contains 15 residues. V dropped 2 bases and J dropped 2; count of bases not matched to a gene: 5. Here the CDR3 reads CASSLLRGGNTEAFF. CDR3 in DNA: TGTGCCAGCAGCTTACTCAGGGGGGGAAACACTGAAGCTTTCTTT.

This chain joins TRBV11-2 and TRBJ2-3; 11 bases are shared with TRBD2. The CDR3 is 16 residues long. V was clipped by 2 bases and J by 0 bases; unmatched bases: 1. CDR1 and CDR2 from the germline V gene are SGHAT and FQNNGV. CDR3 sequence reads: CASSLRLAGSTDTQYF. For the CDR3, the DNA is TGTGCCAGCAGCTTAAGACTAGCGGGAAGCACAGATACGCAGTATTTT.

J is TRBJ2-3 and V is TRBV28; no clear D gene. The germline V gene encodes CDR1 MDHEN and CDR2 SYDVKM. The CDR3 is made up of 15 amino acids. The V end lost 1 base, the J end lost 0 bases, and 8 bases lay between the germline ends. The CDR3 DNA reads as TGTGCCAGCAGTTTATCAAGTGATAGCACAGATACGCAGTATTTT. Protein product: CASSLSSDSTDTQYF.

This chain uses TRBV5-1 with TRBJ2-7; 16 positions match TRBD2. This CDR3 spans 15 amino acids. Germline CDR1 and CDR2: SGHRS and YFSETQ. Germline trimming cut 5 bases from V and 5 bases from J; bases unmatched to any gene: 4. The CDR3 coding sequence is TGCGCCAGCAGACTGGGACTAGCGGGAGGGAACGAGCAGTACTTC. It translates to CASRLGLAGGNEQYF.

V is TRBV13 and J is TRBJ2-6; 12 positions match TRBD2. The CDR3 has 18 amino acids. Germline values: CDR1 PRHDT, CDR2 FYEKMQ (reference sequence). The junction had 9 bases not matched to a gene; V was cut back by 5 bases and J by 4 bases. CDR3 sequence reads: CASSLVRTSGTGANVLTF. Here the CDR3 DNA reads TGTGCCAGCAGCCTCGTCCGGACTAGCGGGACCGGGGCCAACGTCCTGACTTTC.

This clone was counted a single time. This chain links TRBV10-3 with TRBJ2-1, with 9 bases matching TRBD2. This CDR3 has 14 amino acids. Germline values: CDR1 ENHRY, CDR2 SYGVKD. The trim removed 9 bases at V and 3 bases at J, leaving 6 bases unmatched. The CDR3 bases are TGTGCCATTCAACTAGCGGGTAACTACAATGAGCAGTTCTTC. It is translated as CAIQLAGNYNEQFF.

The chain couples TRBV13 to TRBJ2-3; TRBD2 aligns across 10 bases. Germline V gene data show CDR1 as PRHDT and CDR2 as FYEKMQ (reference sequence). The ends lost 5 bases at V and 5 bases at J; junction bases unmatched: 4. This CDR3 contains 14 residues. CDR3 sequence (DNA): TGTGCCAGCAGCCATCGACTAGCGGGAGATACGCAGTATTTT. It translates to CASSHRLAGDTQYF.

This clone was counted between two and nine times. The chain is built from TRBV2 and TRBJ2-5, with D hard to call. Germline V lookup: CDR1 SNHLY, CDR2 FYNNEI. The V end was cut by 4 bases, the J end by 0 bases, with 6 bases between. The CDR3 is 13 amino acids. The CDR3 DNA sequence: TGTGCCAGCAGTGGAGAGTACCAAGAGACCCAGTACTTC. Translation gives CASSGEYQETQYF.

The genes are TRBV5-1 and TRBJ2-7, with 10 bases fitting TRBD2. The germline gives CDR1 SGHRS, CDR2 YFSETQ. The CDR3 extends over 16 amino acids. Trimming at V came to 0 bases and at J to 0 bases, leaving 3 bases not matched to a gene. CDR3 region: CASSLGGTSVSYEQYF. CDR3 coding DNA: TGCGCCAGCAGCTTGGGGGGGACTAGCGTCTCCTACGAGCAGTACTTC.

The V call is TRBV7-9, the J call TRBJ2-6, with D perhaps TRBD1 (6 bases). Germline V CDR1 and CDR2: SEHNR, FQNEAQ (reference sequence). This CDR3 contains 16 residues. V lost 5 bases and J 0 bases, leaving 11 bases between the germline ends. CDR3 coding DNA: TGTGCCAGCAGCCCAGGGGTTGCCTCTGGGGCCAACGTCCTGACTTTC. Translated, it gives CASSPGVASGANVLTF.

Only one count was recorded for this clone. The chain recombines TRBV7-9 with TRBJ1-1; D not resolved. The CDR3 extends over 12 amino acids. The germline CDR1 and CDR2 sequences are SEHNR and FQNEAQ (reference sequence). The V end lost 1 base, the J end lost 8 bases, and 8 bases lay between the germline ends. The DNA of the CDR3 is TGTGCCAGCAGCTTAGAGGGCAGAGAAGCTTTCTTT. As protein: CASSLEGREAFF.

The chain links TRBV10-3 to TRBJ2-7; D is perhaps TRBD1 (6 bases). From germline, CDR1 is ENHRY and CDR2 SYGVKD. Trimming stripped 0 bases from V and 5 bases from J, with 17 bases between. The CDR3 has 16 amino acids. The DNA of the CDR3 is TGTGCCATCAGTGAGTCCGTTCCCGGGACATACCACGAGCAGTACTTC. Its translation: CAISESVPGTYHEQYF.